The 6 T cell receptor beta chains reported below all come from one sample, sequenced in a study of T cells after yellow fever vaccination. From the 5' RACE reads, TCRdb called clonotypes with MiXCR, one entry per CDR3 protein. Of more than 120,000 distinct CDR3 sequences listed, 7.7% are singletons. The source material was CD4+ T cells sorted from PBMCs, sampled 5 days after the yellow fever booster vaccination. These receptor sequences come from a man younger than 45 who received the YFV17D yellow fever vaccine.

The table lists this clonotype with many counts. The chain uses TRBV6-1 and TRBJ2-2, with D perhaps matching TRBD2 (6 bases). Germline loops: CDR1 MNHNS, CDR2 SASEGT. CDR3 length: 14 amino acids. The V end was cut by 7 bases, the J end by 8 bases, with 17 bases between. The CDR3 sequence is CASTLVGDSGELFF. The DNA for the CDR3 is TGTGCCAGCACCTTGGTAGGGGACTCTGGGGAGCTGTTTTTT.

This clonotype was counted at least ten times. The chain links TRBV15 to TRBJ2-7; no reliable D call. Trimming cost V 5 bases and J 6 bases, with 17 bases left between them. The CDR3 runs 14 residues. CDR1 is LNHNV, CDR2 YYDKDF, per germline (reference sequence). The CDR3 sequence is CATSSRRASGEQYF. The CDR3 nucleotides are TGTGCCACCAGCTCCCGCCGGGCCTCTGGCGAGCAGTACTTC. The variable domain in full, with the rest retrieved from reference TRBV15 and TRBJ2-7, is DAMVIQNPRYQVTQFGKPVTLSCSQTLNHNVMYWYQQKSSQAPKLLFHYYDKDFNNEADTPDNFQSRRPNTSFCFLDIRSPGLGDTAMYLCATSSRRASGEQYFGPGTRLTVT.

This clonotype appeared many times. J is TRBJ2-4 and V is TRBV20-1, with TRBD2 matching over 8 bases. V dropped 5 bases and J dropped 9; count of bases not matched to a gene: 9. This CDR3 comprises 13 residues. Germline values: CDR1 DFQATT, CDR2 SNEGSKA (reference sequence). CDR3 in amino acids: CSAPGREAIIQYF. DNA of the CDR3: TGCAGTGCTCCCGGGCGGGAGGCGATCATTCAGTACTTC.

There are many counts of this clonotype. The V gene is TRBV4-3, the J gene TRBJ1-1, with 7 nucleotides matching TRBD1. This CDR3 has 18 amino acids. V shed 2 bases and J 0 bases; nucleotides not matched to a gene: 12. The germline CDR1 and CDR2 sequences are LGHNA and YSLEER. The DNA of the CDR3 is TGCGCCAGCAGCCAACGTGGGACAGCGAGGAACGTGAACACTGAAGCTTTCTTT. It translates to CASSQRGTARNVNTEAFF.

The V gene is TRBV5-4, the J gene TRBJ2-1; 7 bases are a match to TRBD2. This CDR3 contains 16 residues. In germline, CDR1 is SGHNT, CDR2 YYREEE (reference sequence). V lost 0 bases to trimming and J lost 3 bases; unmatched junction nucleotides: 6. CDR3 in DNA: TGTGCCAGCAGCTTGGCCACTAGCGCCGGCTACAATGAGCAGTTCTTC. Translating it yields CASSLATSAGYNEQFF.

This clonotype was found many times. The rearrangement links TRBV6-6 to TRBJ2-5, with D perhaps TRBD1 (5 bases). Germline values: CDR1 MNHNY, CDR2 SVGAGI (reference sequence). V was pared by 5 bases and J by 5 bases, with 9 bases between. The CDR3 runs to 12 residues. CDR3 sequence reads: CASSTRVETQYF. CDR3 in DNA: TGTGCCAGCAGTACCAGGGTTGAGACCCAGTACTTC.